The 23 T cell receptor beta chains given below trace back to one sample, sequenced in a study of blood T cells in healthy people across ages. It was with a sample-barcoded 5' primer and a J-beta primer mix that a second PCR of roughly 7 to 12 cycles was run. TCRdb fed the 5' RACE reads into MiXCR, producing one record per CDR3 protein. The sample records about 830,000 distinct CDR3 sequences, around 62% being singletons. Sequences were obtained from blood. The receptor source for this set is a young man in good health.

This clonotype showed up just once. V gene TRBV5-5 combines with J gene TRBJ1-5, with TRBD1 as a possible D gene (6 bases). The length of the CDR3 is 14 residues. CDR1 is SGHKS and CDR2 is YYEKEE in the germline V gene (reference sequence). Trimming cost V 4 bases and J 7 bases, with 15 bases left between them. The CDR3 here is CASSPQGRGQPQHF. The CDR3, as DNA: TGTGCCAGCAGCCCACAGGGTAGGGGACAGCCCCAGCATTTT.

The gene calls are TRBV14 and TRBJ2-3; D is unclear. CDR3 size: 15 residues. Trimming shortened V by 4 bases and J by 2 bases, and 13 bases separated the two germline ends. In germline, CDR1 is SGHDN, CDR2 FVKESK. The CDR3: CASSLTWALTDTQYF. The CDR3 coding sequence is TGTGCCAGCAGCCTCACTTGGGCCCTCACAGATACGCAGTATTTT.

This clonotype appeared a single time. V gene TRBV21-1 combines with J gene TRBJ2-1. TRBV21-1 is classified as a pseudogene. The CDR3 has 15 residues. In DNA, the CDR3 is TGTGCCAGCAGCAAAGGTGGTGAGGAAGCTGGTGAGCAGTTCTTC. Its translation is CASSKGGEEAGEQFF.

The V gene is TRBV7-2, the J gene TRBJ2-7, with D tentatively TRBD1 (5 bases). Germline V lookup: CDR1 SGHTA, CDR2 FQGNSA. The CDR3 covers 15 residues. The ends were cut back, 5 bases at V and 4 bases at J, with 18 bases in the middle. Here the CDR3 DNA reads TGTGCCAGCAGCCCCCAGGGATCCACGGGTTACGAGCAGTACTTC. This translates into CASSPQGSTGYEQYF.

This clonotype was counted a few times. This chain joins TRBV11-1 and TRBJ2-1, with 7 bases lining up with TRBD1. Germline V gives CDR1 SGHAT, CDR2 FQDESV (reference sequence). The CDR3 has 16 amino acids. V lost 4 bases to trimming and J lost 2 bases; unmatched junction nucleotides: 8. The CDR3 DNA sequence: TGTGCCAGCAGCTCTAGGGACAGTTTTCCCTACAATGAGCAGTTCTTC. This sequence encodes CASSSRDSFPYNEQFF.

The count of this clonotype is one. The genes are TRBV28 and TRBJ1-4; D is unresolved. CDR3 length equals 14 residues. V lost 6 bases and J 3 bases, leaving 11 bases between the germline ends. Germline loops: CDR1 MDHEN, CDR2 SYDVKM. The CDR3 bases are TGTGCCAGCAGCCGAGGCACAGCTAATGAAAAACTGTTTTTT. Its protein product is CASSRGTANEKLFF. Combining the CDR3 with reference TRBV28 and TRBJ1-4 gives the whole variable domain DVKVTQSSRYLVKRTGEKVFLECVQDMDHENMFWYRQDPGLGLRLIYFSYDVKMKEKGDIPEGYSVSREKKERFSLILESASTNQTSMYLCASSRGTANEKLFFGSGTQLSVL.

This rearrangement joins TRBV2 to TRBJ1-6; D not resolved. The CDR3 is 15 amino acids. Trimming left V 7 bases short and J 9 bases short, with 19 bases between. Looked up from germline, CDR1 is SNHLY and CDR2 is FYNNEI. DNA for the CDR3: TGTGCCAGCAAAACCGAGGGTCGGGGTCTTTCACCCCTCCACTTT. Amino acids: CASKTEGRGLSPLHF. Looking up the rest from reference TRBV2 and TRBJ1-6 gives the full variable domain: EPEVTQTPSHQVTQMGQEVILRCVPISNHLYFYWYRQILGQKVEFLVSFYNNEISEKSEIFDDQFSVERPDGSNFTLKIRSTKLEDSAMYFCASKTEGRGLSPLHFGNGTRLTVT.

This clonotype was counted between two and nine times. The rearrangement links TRBV10-3 to TRBJ2-1, with TRBD1 identical over 10 bases. The CDR3 runs to 13 residues. The ends lost 10 bases at V and 7 bases at J; junction bases unmatched: 7. Germline V gives CDR1 ENHRY, CDR2 SYGVKD. For the CDR3, the DNA is TGTGCCACCGGGACAGGGGCGAGTAATGAGCAGTTCTTC. Encoded protein: CATGTGASNEQFF.

The chain joins TRBV20-1 to TRBJ2-3; D remains unclear. The CDR3 is made up of 16 amino acids. The germline V gene encodes CDR1 DFQATT and CDR2 SNEGSKA (reference sequence). The V end lost 6 bases, the J end lost 1 base, and 20 bases lay between the germline ends. The CDR3 region is CSAKRASLGGTDTQYF. The CDR3 DNA follows: TGCAGTGCCAAACGGGCCTCCCTAGGAGGCACAGATACGCAGTATTTT.

This rearrangement joins TRBV9 to TRBJ2-3; D call uncertain. V lost 0 bases and J lost 8, with 13 bases in between. CDR3 size: 14 residues. Germline V gene lookup returns CDR1 SGDLS and CDR2 YYNGEE. The CDR3 loop is CASSVATGPGTQYF. The CDR3, as DNA: TGTGCCAGCAGCGTAGCTACGGGCCCCGGTACGCAGTATTTT.

This clonotype was observed at least ten times. The chain uses TRBV4-3 and TRBJ2-6; no definite D call. The CDR3 length is 16 residues. Per the germline V gene, CDR1 is LGHNA and CDR2 is YSLEER. V was pared by 0 bases and J by 1 base, with 7 bases between. The CDR3 here is CASSQDKSSGANVLTF. CDR3 in DNA: TGCGCCAGCAGCCAAGATAAGAGTTCTGGGGCCAACGTCCTGACTTTC.

The gene calls are TRBV7-9 and TRBJ1-5; D unresolved. This CDR3 contains 14 residues. V was shortened by 2 bases and J by 7 bases, with 12 bases between the two germline ends. Germline values: CDR1 SEHNR, CDR2 FQNEAQ (reference sequence). The CDR3 loop reads CASSLPGRGQPQHF. CDR3 DNA: TGTGCCAGCAGCTTACCTGGACGAGGCCAGCCCCAGCATTTT.

The chain carries TRBV18 and TRBJ1-1, with TRBD1 matching 9 bases. After removal of 5 bases from V and 1 base from J, the junction contained 2 bases not matched to a gene. The CDR3 runs 14 residues. The germline gives CDR1 KGHSH, CDR2 LQKENI. The CDR3 sequence: CASSMDRGNTEAFF. The CDR3 DNA sequence: TGTGCCAGCTCAATGGACAGGGGGAACACTGAAGCTTTCTTT. Full variable domain (rest looked up from reference TRBV18 and TRBJ1-1): NAGVMQNPRHLVRRRGQEARLRCSPMKGHSHVYWYRQLPEEGLKFMVYLQKENIIDESGMPKERFSAEFPKEGPSILRIQQVVRGDSAAYFCASSMDRGNTEAFFGQGTRLTVV.

This rearrangement joins TRBV28 to TRBJ2-4; 8 bases align to TRBD1. V was clipped by 1 base and J by 13 bases; unmatched bases: 12. Germline V gives CDR1 MDHEN, CDR2 SYDVKM. The CDR3 extends over 15 amino acids. CDR3 sequence reads: CASSLLRDRGQEQYF. The CDR3 DNA follows: TGTGCCAGCAGTTTATTGAGAGACAGGGGTCAAGAGCAGTACTTC. Full variable domain (missing parts from reference TRBV28 and TRBJ2-4): DVKVTQSSRYLVKRTGEKVFLECVQDMDHENMFWYRQDPGLGLRLIYFSYDVKMKEKGDIPEGYSVSREKKERFSLILESASTNQTSMYLCASSLLRDRGQEQYFGAGTRLSVL.

This chain links TRBV20-1 with TRBJ1-5, with 10 bases lining up with TRBD1. Germline V gene lookup returns CDR1 DFQATT and CDR2 SNEGSKA (reference sequence). The length of the CDR3 is 15 residues. CDR3 region: CSAPTGGVSNQPQHF. CDR3 in DNA: TGCAGCGCCCCGACAGGGGGCGTAAGCAATCAGCCCCAGCATTTT.

The chain is built from TRBV15 and TRBJ2-1, with a possible D match to TRBD2 (6 bases). The length of the CDR3 is 14 residues. In germline, CDR1 is LNHNV, CDR2 YYDKDF (reference sequence). The V and J ends lost 1 base and 4 bases respectively, with 8 bases between them. CDR3 loop: CATSRASDYNEQFF. In DNA, the CDR3 is TGTGCCACCAGCAGAGCTAGCGATTACAATGAGCAGTTCTTC. Full variable domain (outside the CDR3, taken from reference TRBV15 and TRBJ2-1): DAMVIQNPRYQVTQFGKPVTLSCSQTLNHNVMYWYQQKSSQAPKLLFHYYDKDFNNEADTPDNFQSRRPNTSFCFLDIRSPGLGDTAMYLCATSRASDYNEQFFGPGTRLTVL.

This clonotype came up a few times. This chain's CDR3 is CASSLVSGEQETQYF. CDR3 DNA: TGTGCCAGCAGCTTGGTGTCAGGGGAACAAGAGACCCAGTACTTC. This sequence joins TRBV5-5 and TRBJ2-5; D possibly corresponds to TRBD1 (6 bases). Germline V gene data show CDR1 as SGHKS and CDR2 as YYEKEE (reference sequence). This CDR3 spans 15 amino acids. V shed 0 bases and J shed 2 bases, with 11 bases lying between them.

The chain joins TRBV7-3 to TRBJ2-7; D is unresolved. Deletions cut 3 bases from V and 0 bases from J, with 9 bases between. The CDR3 is made up of 14 amino acids. In germline, CDR1 is SGHTA, CDR2 FQGTGA. The CDR3 DNA is TGTGCCAGCAGCTTTGAGGCGGTCTCCTACGAGCAGTACTTC. Protein sequence: CASSFEAVSYEQYF.

V is TRBV6-2 or TRBV6-3 and J is TRBJ2-1, with D perhaps TRBD1 or TRBD2 (6 bases each). Germline V gives CDR1 MNHEY, CDR2 SVGEGT. CDR3 length: 15 amino acids. The V gene lost 6 bases and the J gene lost 6 bases, with 18 bases spanning the gap. The CDR3 bases are TGTGCCAGCAGCCTACTCCGGGGGCGCCTCAATGAGCAGTTCTTC. As protein: CASSLLRGRLNEQFF.

This clonotype has more than one count but fewer than ten. CDR3 in amino acids: CSARDGDYGYTF. CDR3 bases: TGCAGTGCTCGTGACGGCGACTATGGCTACACCTTC. This chain uses TRBV20-1 with TRBJ1-2; D remains unclear. The CDR3 sequence is 12 residues long. CDR1 is DFQATT and CDR2 is SNEGSKA in the germline V gene (reference sequence). Trimming removed 5 bases from V and 3 bases from J, with 10 bases in between.

V and J are TRBV6-2 or TRBV6-3 and TRBJ1-2; no firm D call. CDR1 and CDR2 (germline): MNHEY, SVGEGT. The CDR3 covers 15 residues. Trimming pared 1 base from V and 5 bases from J, leaving 14 bases between. CDR3 sequence reads: CASSYYGAGIYGYTF. In DNA, the CDR3 is TGTGCCAGCAGTTACTACGGTGCAGGAATATATGGCTACACCTTC.

The chain links TRBV20-1 to TRBJ2-1; no definite D call. V shed 5 bases and J shed 1 base, with 12 bases lying between them. This CDR3 comprises 14 residues. CDR1 is DFQATT and CDR2 is SNEGSKA in the germline V gene (reference sequence). As DNA, the CDR3 is TGCAGTGCTCCCCCTCCGCCTTCCTACAATGAGCAGTTCTTC. It codes for CSAPPPPSYNEQFF.

This chain joins TRBV7-2 and TRBJ2-5; D unclear. CDR3 size: 14 residues. V lost 1 base and J lost 4, with 10 bases in between. Germline CDR1 reads SGHTA; CDR2 reads FQGNSA. DNA for the CDR3: TGTGCCAGCAGCTTAGTCGCGGACGGAGAGACCCAGTACTTC. It translates to CASSLVADGETQYF.